A selection of T cell receptor beta chains follows, all from one sample in a study of T cell responses to AZD1222 COVID-19 vaccine. The data were produced by immunoSEQ multiplex PCR, yet TCRdb's version contains in-frame clones alone and is incomplete. The sample comprises 79,000 or so clones, roughly nine tenths of which are singletons, and less than 6% rests with the top ten. This material consisted of peripheral blood, taken 28 days after the second AZD1222 dose. These receptors came from an adult who received the AZD1222 COVID-19 vaccine. CDR3s include the opening cysteine and the closing phenylalanine or tryptophan.

J gene | V gene | CDR3 protein
TRBJ2-1 | TRBV5-5 | CATGLVRGGLNEQFF
TRBJ1-5 | TRBV19 | CASNGQGKWPQHF
TRBJ1-1 | TRBV27 | CASSLQVRNTEAFF
TRBJ2-3 | TRBV5-1 | CASSSGQTSAVDTQYF
TRBJ2-2 | TRBV27 | CASSGTGGGELFF
TRBJ1-3 | TRBV5-4 | CASSWGGRAGGNTIYF
TRBJ2-1 | TRBV6-5 | CASSYWGGPVNEQFF
TRBJ2-2 | TRBV23-1 | CASSQSEGGVSPGELFF
TRBJ2-7 | TRBV28 | CASRSGGAYEQYF
TRBJ2-2 | TRBV27 | CASSSRPFTGELFF
TRBJ1-2 | TRBV4-1 | CASSQDPPHHYGYTF
TRBJ2-1 | TRBV19 | CASSLFPRTENEQFF
TRBJ1-4 | TRBV7-9 | CASSPGRGGASTNEKLFF
TRBJ1-1 | TRBV7-9 | CASSVPLTTGGEAFF
TRBJ1-1 | TRBV12-3/TRBV12-4 | CASSFGTEAFF
TRBJ2-3 | TRBV27 | CASSSRDRGTGNTDTQYF
TRBJ1-2 | TRBV7-8 | CASSLRPNTGGAGYGYTF
TRBJ1-2 | TRBV3-1/TRBV3-2 | CASSPEGTGGYYGYTF
TRBJ2-3 | TRBV6-5 | CASVSPGTDTQYF
TRBJ2-4 | TRBV5-1 | CASSLGDGKNIQYF
TRBJ1-1 | TRBV29-1 | CSGQTGWNTEAFF
TRBJ2-5 | TRBV10-1 | CASSDHRQFETQYF
TRBJ2-5 | TRBV21-1 | CASSKKGSSRPLKQETQYF
TRBJ2-3 | TRBV9 | CASKGATDTQYF
TRBJ2-7 | TRBV20-1 | CSASFRTSYEQYF
TRBJ1-5 | TRBV16 | CASSGMTGGSNQPQHF
TRBJ1-4 | TRBV19 | CASSPQGQGAANEKLFF
TRBJ2-1 | TRBV5-6 | CASSSRRTTFF
TRBJ2-4 | TRBV27 | CASSLGGGIAKNIQYF
TRBJ2-1 | TRBV7-2 | CASSLAGAGIGNEQFF
TRBJ2-7 | TRBV28 | CASSLRDRVSYEQYF
TRBJ2-1 | TRBV9 | CASSVALAGGNEQFF
TRBJ2-1 | TRBV7-9 | CASSLQGRTVNEQFF
TRBJ2-2 | TRBV4-2 | CASSQATSGGGDTGELFF
TRBJ1-1 | TRBV3-1/TRBV3-2 | CASSWGETEAFF
TRBJ2-2 | TRBV14 | CASSQEKGRSNTGELFF
TRBJ1-5 | TRBV20-1 | CSASLFNQPQHF
TRBJ1-1 | TRBV5-1 | CASSLGFEAFF
TRBJ1-4 | TRBV15 | CATSRPQEEKLFF
TRBJ1-5 | TRBV19 | CASSSRGSFQPQHF
TRBJ2-2 | TRBV12-3/TRBV12-4 | CASSFYPGELFF
TRBJ1-2 | TRBV6-5 | CASRSKTDTYGYTF
TRBJ1-1 | TRBV6-5 | CASSYSSLGTTEAFF
TRBJ2-7 | TRBV27 | CASSKAQDRGYEQYF
TRBJ2-5 | TRBV6-2/TRBV6-3 | CASSPSIDQYF
TRBJ2-3 | TRBV14 | CASSQGVVGRSDTQYF
TRBJ2-3 | TRBV4-1 | CASSQGQGARTDTQYF
TRBJ1-2 | TRBV7-2 | CASSLVGTGGYTF
TRBJ1-4 | TRBV7-2 | CASSLVSAQNEKLFF
TRBJ2-2 | TRBV4-2 | CASRKGGTANTGELFF
TRBJ1-2 | TRBV9 | CASSVVPGVDGYTF